This paragraph covers one T cell receptor (beta chain) sequence. Per the study methods: Estimation of nucleated cell counts was performed using reference gene primer amplification. Data came from immunoSEQ multiplex PCR; TCRdb stores just in-frame clones and leaves some out. V and J calls plus clone size are reproduced from that table; the DNA served to infer D and trimming. The data contain approximately 41,000 clones, over 80% of them seen just once; the ten biggest clones take up about 1.2%. The V gene lost 1 base and the J gene lost 5 bases, with 17 bases spanning the gap. There are 17 residues in the CDR3. Per germline, CDR1 KGHSH and CDR2 LQKENI. The data derive from a study of blood T cell repertoires in COVID-19. Overall study context: COVID-19 samples collected from the United States, Italy and Spain covered acute and convalescent phases. T cells, B-cell-depleted T cells, or PBMCs supplied cDNA or gDNA.

This clonotype was obtained from a middle-aged woman with acute or convalescent COVID-19. What was sequenced was peripheral blood. The gene calls are TRBV18 and TRBJ2-2; TRBD2 might be the D (6 bases). DNA of the CDR3: TGTGCCAGCTCACCACGGCAAGACGGGAGAGGTACCGGGGAGCTGTTTTTT. Protein sequence: CASSPRQDGRGTGELFF.